The present T cell receptor (beta chain) was sequenced within a study of blood T cell repertoires in COVID-19. Study overall: Samples of COVID-19 (acute and convalescent) were obtained from the United States, Italy and Spain.

TCRdb's table, derived via immunoSEQ multiplex PCR, lists solely in-frame clones and lacks some. The sample gives 200,000 to 300,000 clones, 88% of which show up once; under 1.5% is in the top ten. Deletions cut 7 bases from V and 1 base from J, with 16 bases between. CDR1 SGHTA and CDR2 FQGTGA come from the germline V gene. The CDR3 contains 15 residues. This receptor was taken from an elderly man with acute or convalescent COVID-19. Sequencing was carried out using peripheral blood. V gene TRBV7-3 combines with J gene TRBJ1-1, with D possibly TRBD1 on 6 matching bases. CDR3 protein: CASTPYQTGNTEAFF. The CDR3 coding sequence is TGTGCCAGCACCCCCTACCAGACAGGGAACACTGAAGCTTTCTTT. The whole variable domain, remainder taken from reference TRBV7-3 and TRBJ1-1, is GAGVSQTPSNKVTEKGKYVELRCDPISGHTALYWYRQSLGQGPEFLIYFQGTGAADDSGLPNDRFFAVRPEGSVSTLKIQRTERGDSAVYLCASTPYQTGNTEAFFGQGTRLTVV.